These T cell receptor beta chains were read from a single sample in a study of cytomegalovirus exposure and HLA in healthy donors. Assay: immunoSEQ multiplex PCR; the TCRdb copy retains only in-frame clones and omits some. The sample carries 150,000 to 170,000 clones, around 72% recorded once. Sequencing was carried out using PBMCs. These receptor sequences come from a man younger than 35 in good health and CMV-seronegative. Each CDR3 is given with its conserved first and last residue. Each record gives: CDR3 DNA, CDR3 protein, J gene, V gene, D gene. A D gene is named only where the DNA matches it firmly.

DNA: TGTGCCAGCAGTTTTTTTGGGGGGAATCAGCCCCAGCATTTT; CDR3: CASSFFGGNQPQHF; J: TRBJ1-5; V: TRBV25-1; D: -
DNA: TGTGCCAGCAGCTTTGGGGCGAATCAGCCCCAGCATTTT; CDR3: CASSFGANQPQHF; J: TRBJ1-5; V: TRBV7-2; D: -
DNA: TGTGCCAGCTCACCGCGGGACAGGGGGCAGCCCCAGCATTTT; CDR3: CASSPRDRGQPQHF; J: TRBJ1-5; V: TRBV18; D: TRBD1
DNA: TGTGCCAGCAGCTTGGCAGCGGGAGGTCAGGTCGGTGAGCAGTTCTTC; CDR3: CASSLAAGGQVGEQFF; J: TRBJ2-1; V: TRBV11-3; D: TRBD2
DNA: TGTGCCAGCTCACGGGACAGGGGATACACCTTC; CDR3: CASSRDRGYTF; J: TRBJ1-2; V: TRBV18; D: TRBD1
DNA: TGTGCCAGCAGTTTTGGGACAGGGGACTACGAGCAGTACTTC; CDR3: CASSFGTGDYEQYF; J: TRBJ2-7; V: TRBV27; D: TRBD1
DNA: TGTGCCAGCGGGTCTCAGGGGGCGCCGTATGGCTACACCTTC; CDR3: CASGSQGAPYGYTF; J: TRBJ1-2; V: TRBV14; D: TRBD1
DNA: TGTGCCAGCAGCGTAGCCCAGGAGGGAGCGGGGGGAGGGAATGAGCAGTTCTTC; CDR3: CASSVAQEGAGGGNEQFF; J: TRBJ2-1; V: TRBV9; D: TRBD2
DNA: TGCGCCAGCAGCCAAGCGGGACTCACCTACGAGCAGTACTTC; CDR3: CASSQAGLTYEQYF; J: TRBJ2-7; V: TRBV4-1; D: -
DNA: TGCGCCAGCAGCTTGGCGGGGACTAGCGGAATTCGAGGGGAGACCCAGTACTTC; CDR3: CASSLAGTSGIRGETQYF; J: TRBJ2-5; V: TRBV5-1; D: TRBD2